The 23 T cell receptor beta chains below were found in one sample sequenced in a study of T cells in Graves' hyperthyroidism and ophthalmopathy. Amplification of TCR beta CDR3 regions used RNA as the template. HTBI primers were used for first-round RT-PCR of the TCR CDR3. TCRdb called the multiplex PCR reads again in MiXCR, with one record for every CDR3 protein. This sample has some 720,000 distinct CDR3 sequences, with approximately 16% found just once. Sequenced sample: blood. All receptors come from a man aged 18 to 35 with Graves' hyperthyroidism.

V is TRBV5-5 and J is TRBJ2-7; D ambiguous. The CDR3 covers 14 residues. Germline-derived CDR1 and CDR2 are SGHKS and YYEKEE (reference sequence). V was trimmed by 2 bases and J by 4 bases, leaving 13 bases between them. This CDR3 is CASSFRQTQYEQYF. CDR3 DNA: TGTGCCAGCAGCTTCCGGCAGACACAGTACGAGCAGTACTTC.

The chain joins TRBV28 to TRBJ1-4; D might be TRBD1 (5 bases). Germline CDR1 and CDR2: MDHEN and SYDVKM. V was cut by 5 bases and J by 0 bases, with 10 bases left in between. The CDR3 is 15 amino acids. The CDR3 DNA follows: TGTGCCAGCAGTGCCCCGGGGGCAACTAATGAAAAACTGTTTTTT. This codes for CASSAPGATNEKLFF.

This clonotype has a handful of counts. The chain uses TRBV12-3 or TRBV12-4 and TRBJ1-2; 10 positions agree with TRBD1. The J segment lost 8 bases and the V segment lost 5 bases, leaving 8 bases of the junction unmatched. This CDR3 has 14 residues. CDR3 in amino acids: CASSPLGTGEGYTF. As DNA, the CDR3 is TGTGCCAGCAGTCCCCTAGGGACAGGGGAAGGCTACACCTTC.

At least ten counts were recorded for this clonotype. Here the CDR3 DNA reads TGTGCCAGCAGGCCTGAAGGCGGCTACACCTTC. It translates to CASRPEGGYTF. This chain connects TRBV27 to TRBJ1-2; D call uncertain. V lost 6 bases, J lost 8 bases, and 10 bases lay in between. The CDR3 runs 11 residues. Germline CDR1 MNHEY, CDR2 SMNVEV (reference sequence).

The chain is built from TRBV14 and TRBJ1-2; D is undetermined. Per germline, CDR1 SGHDN and CDR2 FVKESK. The ends were cut back, 2 bases at V and 0 bases at J, with 10 bases in the middle. This CDR3 spans 15 amino acids. The CDR3 spells CASSQSVVTNYGYTF. The CDR3 nucleotides are TGTGCCAGCAGCCAATCCGTGGTTACTAACTATGGCTACACCTTC.

This clonotype was found many times. The chain couples TRBV7-9 to TRBJ2-7, with D uncertain. Germline CDR1 reads SEHNR; CDR2 reads FQNEAQ (reference sequence). This CDR3 region has 13 residues. Between the trimmed V and J ends, which lost 0 bases and 3 bases, there was a span of 6 bases. The CDR3 is CASSLASDYEQYF. The CDR3 DNA sequence: TGTGCCAGCAGCTTAGCTTCGGACTACGAGCAGTACTTC.

The V and J genes are TRBV29-1 and TRBJ1-2, with 8 nucleotides matching TRBD1. J gave up 6 bases and V 5 bases, and 5 bases lay outside the gene matches. The CDR3 loop spans 12 amino acids. Germline values: CDR1 SQVTM, CDR2 ANQGSEA. The CDR3 DNA sequence: TGCAGCGTTATCGGACAGGGCGATGGCTACACCTTC. Translation: CSVIGQGDGYTF.

This clonotype was recorded many times. The gene calls are TRBV2 and TRBJ2-7, with TRBD1 matching 8 bases. Germline V gene sequence: CDR1 SNHLY, CDR2 FYNNEI. V was pared by 6 bases and J by 2 bases, with 6 bases of the junction left unmatched. The CDR3 runs to 14 residues. CDR3 DNA: TGTGCCAGCAGCTCGACAGGGGCCCCCTACGAGCAGTACTTC. Translation: CASSSTGAPYEQYF.

At least ten counts were recorded for this clonotype. The J gene is TRBJ2-5, the V gene TRBV12-3 or TRBV12-4; a weak D match, TRBD1 (6 bases). Trimming pared 6 bases from V and 0 bases from J, leaving 11 bases between. The CDR3 consists of 14 residues. The CDR3 sequence is CASSSGQNQETQYF. The CDR3 bases are TGTGCCAGCAGCTCCGGACAGAACCAAGAGACCCAGTACTTC.

This clonotype was detected once. The chain links TRBV19 to TRBJ2-1, with TRBD1 as a possible D gene (6 bases). The CDR3 contains 16 residues. V lost 3 bases, J lost 0 bases, and 12 bases lay in between. Per germline, CDR1 LNHDA and CDR2 SQIVND (reference sequence). In DNA form, the CDR3 reads TGTGCCAGTAGTATTGCAGGGGTGAGCTCCTACAATGAGCAGTTCTTC. Its protein product is CASSIAGVSSYNEQFF.

This clonotype was detected a few times. At one boundary the junction diverges from the germline segment, which might be a read error. This chain joins TRBV28 and TRBJ2-1; a possible D gene is TRBD2 (5 bases). Germline CDR1 reads MDHEN; CDR2 reads SYDVKM. This CDR3 contains 15 residues. CDR3 nucleotide sequence: TGTGCCAGCAGTTTATATGGCAGGCTGGACTCAAAGCAAGTCTTC. This gives the protein CASSLYGRLDSKQVF.

This clonotype turned up a few times. V is TRBV20-1 and J is TRBJ1-5; D is undetermined. V lost 2 bases and J 1 base, leaving 12 bases between the germline ends. The germline CDR1 and CDR2 sequences are DFQATT and SNEGSKA (reference sequence). There are 15 residues in the CDR3. The CDR3 bases are TGCAGTGCTAGAAGGCTCTCATACAGCAATCAGCCCCAGCATTTT. This codes for CSARRLSYSNQPQHF.

V gene TRBV10-3 combines with J gene TRBJ2-1, with a tentative D call TRBD2 (5 bases). In germline, CDR1 is ENHRY, CDR2 SYGVKD. Trimming stripped 3 bases from V and 9 bases from J, with 15 bases between. CDR3 length: 14 residues. DNA for the CDR3: TGTGCCATCAGTGACCAGCGGAGCCCGACTGAGCAGTTCTTC. Translating it yields CAISDQRSPTEQFF.

This clonotype was found many times. The chain is built from TRBV19 and TRBJ2-7; D gene uncertain. Germline CDR1 reads LNHDA; CDR2 reads SQIVND (reference sequence). The V and J ends lost 1 base and 6 bases respectively, with 4 bases between them. The CDR3 consists of 11 residues. The CDR3 DNA reads TGTGCCAGTAGTATAGGCGTCGAGCAGTACTTC. Amino acids: CASSIGVEQYF.

This clonotype appeared many times. The chain uses TRBV28 and TRBJ2-7, with 8 bases aligning to TRBD1. CDR3 size: 15 residues. With 3 bases clipped from V and 5 bases from J, the junction kept 9 bases outside the gene matches. Germline assignment: CDR1 MDHEN and CDR2 SYDVKM. CDR3 sequence: CASSFPGQGPDEQYF. The CDR3 nucleotides are TGTGCCAGCAGTTTCCCTGGACAGGGTCCCGACGAGCAGTACTTC. The full variable domain, with the rest looked up from reference TRBV28 and TRBJ2-7, is DVKVTQSSRYLVKRTGEKVFLECVQDMDHENMFWYRQDPGLGLRLIYFSYDVKMKEKGDIPEGYSVSREKKERFSLILESASTNQTSMYLCASSFPGQGPDEQYFGPGTRLTVT.

In its sample, this clonotype was seen a few times. The chain carries TRBV4-3 and TRBJ2-1; D is undetermined. The germline V and J ends were trimmed by 0 bases and 7 bases, with 13 bases remaining between them. Germline V gives CDR1 LGHNA, CDR2 YSLEER. The CDR3 totals 15 residues. The CDR3 DNA reads as TGCGCCAGCAGCCAAGATACAAGGGTCGGGAATGAGCAGTTCTTC. Translation: CASSQDTRVGNEQFF.

The table lists this clonotype with a few counts. The chain couples TRBV5-1 to TRBJ2-7; 7 bases match TRBD2. This CDR3 is 16 amino acids long. V trimming: 0 bases; J trimming: 0 bases; junction bases outside the gene matches: 6. Per germline, CDR1 SGHRS and CDR2 YFSETQ. In DNA, the CDR3 is TGCGCCAGCAGCTTGGGGCTAGCGGATTTCTCCTACGAGCAGTACTTC. This translates into CASSLGLADFSYEQYF.

This clonotype showed up many times. J is TRBJ1-2 and V is TRBV30, with D perhaps TRBD1 (5 bases). The CDR3 length is 12 residues. V was shortened by 2 bases and J by 7 bases, with 11 bases between the two germline ends. CDR1 and CDR2 (germline): GTSNPN, SVGIG (reference sequence). For the CDR3, the DNA is TGTGCCTGGAGTCACGGGGCCTTTGGCTACACCTTC. Translation: CAWSHGAFGYTF.

This clonotype was picked up many times. The V and J genes are TRBV28 and TRBJ2-1, with 11 bases lining up with TRBD2. From germline, CDR1 is MDHEN and CDR2 SYDVKM. The V gene end was trimmed by 5 bases and the J gene end by 4 bases; junction bases not matched to a gene: 7. The CDR3 has 16 residues. Here the CDR3 DNA reads TGTGCCAGCAGTGCCATGGGACTAGCGGAGTACAATGAGCAGTTCTTC. Its protein is CASSAMGLAEYNEQFF.

The sample holds a few counts of this clonotype. The chain uses TRBV30 and TRBJ2-7; 7 positions agree with TRBD2. J was trimmed by 1 base and V by 5 bases; bases with no gene match: 14. Germline CDR1 is GTSNPN and CDR2 is SVGIG (reference sequence). This CDR3 spans 16 amino acids. CDR3 loop: CAWDHKSGMGSYEQYF. In DNA form, the CDR3 reads TGTGCCTGGGATCACAAAAGCGGGATGGGGTCCTACGAGCAGTACTTC.

This clonotype occurred many times. The gene calls are TRBV6-1 and TRBJ1-1; TRBD1 matches at 7 bases. J lost 4 bases, V lost 8 bases, and 7 bases had no gene match. Germline CDR1 reads MNHNS; CDR2 reads SASEGT. This CDR3 comprises 13 residues. CDR3 in amino acids: CASAYRDSTEAFF. DNA of the CDR3: TGTGCCAGCGCTTACCGGGACAGCACTGAAGCTTTCTTT.

The chain recombines TRBV5-8 with TRBJ2-2; 7 nucleotides align to TRBD2. The CDR3 spans 14 residues. Germline CDR1 reads SGHTS; CDR2 reads YDEGEE. With 5 bases clipped from V and 3 bases from J, the junction kept 4 bases outside the gene matches. The CDR3 DNA follows: TGTGCCAGCAGTAGCGGGTCCCACACCGGGGAGCTGTTTTTT. This codes for CASSSGSHTGELFF.

This clonotype was seen repeatedly, ten times or more. This sequence joins TRBV11-2 and TRBJ2-5; perhaps TRBD1 as D (6 bases). V lost 1 base to trimming and J lost 5 bases, with 17 bases between them. CDR1 is SGHAT, CDR2 FQNNGV, per germline. The CDR3 contains 16 residues. CDR3 nucleotides: TGTGCCAGCAGCTTAGGGTCGGGACAACTAGGGGAGACCCAGTACTTC. The encoded protein is CASSLGSGQLGETQYF.